This T cell receptor beta chain appears in the sequencing data of a study of OX40 agonist ivuxolimab in advanced cancers. Overall study context: An agonistic anti-OX40 (CD134) antibody, ivuxolimab, was used to treat the patients.

The length of the CDR3 is 12 residues. Germline V gene data show CDR1 as PRHDT and CDR2 as FYEKMQ (reference sequence). V was trimmed by 3 bases and J by 7 bases, leaving 9 bases between them. Study outcomes and limitations: On average, CD8+ T cells had more expanded clones than CD4+.

There are a few counts of this clone. As yet, its antigen is unknown. Repertoires were generated with immunoSEQ multiplex PCR, while TCRdb's copy carries only in-frame clones and drops some. This table holds about 46,000 clones, approximately 77% found once. The receptor was isolated from an adult with an advanced solid tumor such as melanoma, head and neck, liver or kidney cancer. The sequences come from CD4+ or CD8+ T cells sorted from blood, collected in a trial of the OX40 agonist ivuxolimab. The V call is TRBV13, the J call TRBJ2-5, with D unclear. CDR3 nucleotides: TGTGCCAGCAGCTTTTTCCGCCGGACCCAGTACTTC. Amino acid sequence: CASSFFRRTQYF.